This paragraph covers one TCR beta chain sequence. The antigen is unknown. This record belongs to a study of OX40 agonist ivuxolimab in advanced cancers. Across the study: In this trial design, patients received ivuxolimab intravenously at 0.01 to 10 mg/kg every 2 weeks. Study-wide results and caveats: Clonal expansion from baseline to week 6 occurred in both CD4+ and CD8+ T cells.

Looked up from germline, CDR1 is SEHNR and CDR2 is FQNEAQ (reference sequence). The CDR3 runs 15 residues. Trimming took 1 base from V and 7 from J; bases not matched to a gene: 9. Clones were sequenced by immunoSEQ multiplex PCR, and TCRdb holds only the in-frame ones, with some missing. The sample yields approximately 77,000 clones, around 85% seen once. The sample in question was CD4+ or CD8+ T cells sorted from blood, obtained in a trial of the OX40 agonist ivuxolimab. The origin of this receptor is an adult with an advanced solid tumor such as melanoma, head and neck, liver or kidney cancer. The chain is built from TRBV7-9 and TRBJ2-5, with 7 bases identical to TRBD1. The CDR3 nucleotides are TGTGCCAGCAGCTTAGTAGGGGGCAGTTTCGGGACCCAGTACTTC. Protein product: CASSLVGGSFGTQYF. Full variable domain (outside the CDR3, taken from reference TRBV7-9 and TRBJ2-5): DTGVSQNPRHKITKRGQNVTFRCDPISEHNRLYWYRQTLGQGPEFLTYFQNEAQLEKSRLLSDRFSAERPKGSFSTLEIQRTEQGDSAMYLCASSLVGGSFGTQYFGPGTRLLVL.